A single sample is the source of the 25 T cell receptor beta chains below, sequenced in a study of CD8 T cells in ankylosing spondylitis. Using its own MiXCR run on the 5' RACE reads, TCRdb lists one record per CDR3 protein. Of about 300,000 distinct CDR3 sequences in the sample, less than 25% were seen once. Sample: blood, either unsorted or a sorted T cell fraction (not recorded which). The receptors here all came from a female donor with ankylosing spondylitis or in good health (not recorded which).

The rearrangement links TRBV6-6 to TRBJ1-2; no definite D call. From germline, CDR1 is MNHNY and CDR2 SVGAGI (reference sequence). CDR3 length equals 13 residues. Trimming removed 6 bases from V and 3 bases from J, with 11 bases in between. CDR3 in amino acids: CASSLDGYYGYTF. CDR3 DNA: TGTGCCAGCAGCCTGGACGGGTACTATGGCTACACCTTC.

The sample holds many counts of this clonotype. This rearrangement joins TRBV6-5 to TRBJ2-1; D gene uncertain. Germline loops: CDR1 MNHEY, CDR2 SVGAGI. V lost 4 bases, J lost 7 bases, and 8 bases lay in between. There are 12 residues in the CDR3. The CDR3 DNA reads as TGTGCCAGCAGTTCCCGACCGAATGAGCAGTTCTTC. Amino acid sequence: CASSSRPNEQFF.

CDR3 in DNA: TGCGCCAGCAGCCTTAGGCCCTTACTTGGAAGACAGTTCTTC. It encodes CASSLRPLLGRQFF. The chain recombines TRBV5-1 with TRBJ2-1; no clear D gene. There are 14 residues in the CDR3. Germline CDR1 reads SGHRS; CDR2 reads YFSETQ. V was shortened by 4 bases and J by 13 bases, with 21 bases between the two germline ends.

The CDR3 protein is CASSHLQKTDTQYF. CDR3 nucleotides: TGTGCCAGCAGTCACCTACAGAAGACAGATACGCAGTATTTT. The V call is TRBV6-5, the J call TRBJ2-3; D ambiguous. The length of the CDR3 is 14 residues. Trimming took 5 bases from V and 3 from J, leaving 12 bases between them. CDR1 is MNHEY and CDR2 is SVGAGI in the germline V gene.

This clonotype was picked up a small number of times. J is TRBJ2-3 and V is TRBV7-2, with a possible D match to TRBD2 (6 bases). V lost 5 bases and J 5 bases, leaving 17 bases between the germline ends. Germline V gives CDR1 SGHTA, CDR2 FQGNSA. This CDR3 has 15 amino acids. CDR3 region: CASSQTGLPGDTQYF. Here the CDR3 DNA reads TGTGCCAGCAGCCAGACGGGACTGCCGGGAGATACGCAGTATTTT.

V usage is TRBV6-1 and J usage is TRBJ1-1, with D perhaps TRBD1 (5 bases). The germline CDR1 and CDR2 sequences are MNHNS and SASEGT. This CDR3 is 14 amino acids long. V was shortened by 8 bases and J by 4 bases, with 17 bases between the two germline ends. Written as DNA, the CDR3 is TGTGCCAGCGTCCATGAAGGGGATGCCACTGAAGCTTTCTTT. The encoded protein is CASVHEGDATEAFF.

The table lists this clonotype with a few counts. The chain is built from TRBV20-1 and TRBJ2-7; D gene unclear. V shed 0 bases and J shed 3 bases, with 6 bases lying between them. The CDR3 runs 12 residues. Germline V gives CDR1 DFQATT, CDR2 SNEGSKA (reference sequence). CDR3 amino acids: CSARDEFYEQYF. The CDR3 nucleotides are TGCAGTGCTAGAGATGAGTTCTACGAGCAGTACTTC.

This clonotype was counted a few times. This chain connects TRBV2 to TRBJ2-1, with 12 bases aligning to TRBD2. After removal of 6 bases from V and 5 bases from J, the junction contained 5 bases not matched to a gene. The V gene's germline CDR1 is SNHLY and CDR2 FYNNEI. There are 15 residues in the CDR3. CDR3 nucleotide sequence: TGTGCCAGCAGCGCGACTAGCGGGAGTAACAATGAGCAGTTCTTC. It translates to CASSATSGSNNEQFF.

This clonotype turned up a few times. This rearrangement joins TRBV15 to TRBJ2-1; D perhaps matches TRBD2 (5 bases). The CDR3 contains 15 residues. From germline, CDR1 is LNHNV and CDR2 YYDKDF (reference sequence). Trimming shortened V by 5 bases and J by 4 bases, and 15 bases separated the two germline ends. Here the CDR3 reads CATSLGDASYNEQFF. CDR3 coding DNA: TGTGCCACCAGCTTGGGAGACGCGTCTTACAATGAGCAGTTCTTC.

The chain combines TRBV11-2 with TRBJ2-5; 9 bases line up with TRBD2. Germline lookup yields CDR1 SGHAT and CDR2 FQNNGV. V gave up 0 bases and J gave up 7 bases; unmatched junction bases: 9. The CDR3 runs 16 residues. CDR3 loop: CASSLEAGGGLGTQYF. The CDR3 DNA follows: TGTGCCAGCAGCTTAGAAGCGGGAGGAGGGTTAGGGACCCAGTACTTC.

This clonotype was seen a handful of times. This chain uses TRBV9 with TRBJ2-3; weak D call: TRBD2 (6 bases). CDR1 is SGDLS, CDR2 YYNGEE, per germline. There are 15 residues in the CDR3. Deletions cut 2 bases from V and 4 bases from J, with 14 bases between. In DNA form, the CDR3 reads TGTGCCAGCAGCGTCGGAGGGAGGTCCCCAGATACGCAGTATTTT. This encodes CASSVGGRSPDTQYF.

V gene TRBV11-3 combines with J gene TRBJ2-1; 7 nucleotides align to TRBD1. The CDR3 consists of 12 residues. The V and J ends lost 2 bases and 15 bases, in that order; junction bases with no gene match: 7. Germline CDR1 is SGHNT and CDR2 is YENEEA. CDR3 nucleotides: TGTGCCAGCAGCTTAAACGACAGGGAGATGTTCTTC. This codes for CASSLNDREMFF. Drawing the rest from reference TRBV11-3 and TRBJ2-1, the complete variable domain is EAGVVQSPRYKIIEKKQPVAFWCNPISGHNTLYWYLQNLGQGPELLIRYENEEAVDDSQLPKDRFSAERLKGVDSTLKIQPAELGDSAVYLCASSLNDREMFFGPGTRLTVL.

The chain joins TRBV6-1 to TRBJ2-1, with 7 nucleotides matching TRBD2. The V gene's germline CDR1 is MNHNS and CDR2 SASEGT. With V trimmed by 7 bases and J by 5 bases, 5 bases remained unmatched. This CDR3 comprises 13 residues. The CDR3 region is CASTQAGHNEQFF. The CDR3, as DNA: TGTGCCAGCACACAAGCGGGGCACAATGAGCAGTTCTTC.

The rearrangement links TRBV28 to TRBJ1-1; the D is unclear. V was pared by 2 bases and J by 10 bases, with 14 bases between. The germline V gene has CDR1 MDHEN and CDR2 SYDVKM. The CDR3 contains 13 residues. The DNA of the CDR3 is TGTGCCAGCAGTTTACTCGGGTATGAGGGAGCTTTCTTT. Translated, it gives CASSLLGYEGAFF.

This clonotype was detected a few times. V is TRBV10-3 and J is TRBJ1-1, with no clear D. CDR1 ENHRY and CDR2 SYGVKD come from the germline V gene. V was shortened by 0 bases and J by 5 bases, with 1 base between the two germline ends. CDR3 length equals 11 residues. CDR3 region: CAISESTEAFF. CDR3 nucleotides: TGTGCCATCAGTGAGTCAACTGAAGCTTTCTTT.

This clonotype was observed a handful of times. This rearrangement joins TRBV7-2 to TRBJ2-7; 10 bases are a match to TRBD2. The junction had 9 bases not matched to a gene; V was cut back by 7 bases and J by 3 bases. Germline V lookup: CDR1 SGHTA, CDR2 FQGNSA. This CDR3 region has 15 residues. The CDR3: CASIPGLADHYEQYF. Written as DNA, the CDR3 is TGTGCCAGCATCCCCGGACTAGCGGACCACTACGAGCAGTACTTC.

This clonotype was counted between two and nine times. The chain has TRBV27 and TRBJ1-3; D call uncertain. V dropped 2 bases and J dropped 2 bases, with 10 bases sitting between them. Germline CDR1 is MNHEY and CDR2 is SMNVEV (reference sequence). The CDR3 totals 15 residues. The CDR3 loop is CASSLRRMAGNTIYF. CDR3 DNA sequence: TGTGCCAGCAGTTTACGGCGAATGGCTGGAAACACCATATATTTT.

This clonotype turned up a few times. V and J are TRBV20-1 and TRBJ2-1, with 10 bases aligning to TRBD2. The CDR3 loop spans 12 amino acids. Germline V lookup: CDR1 DFQATT, CDR2 SNEGSKA (reference sequence). The CDR3 sequence: CKSGRAGNEQFF. The CDR3 bases are TGCAAAAGCGGGAGGGCGGGGAATGAGCAGTTCTTC.

The chain joins TRBV6-2 or TRBV6-3 to TRBJ2-7; tentatively, D is TRBD2 (6 bases). This CDR3 has 16 residues. Germline V gene sequence: CDR1 MNHEY, CDR2 SVGEGT. The V and J ends lost 5 bases and 3 bases respectively, with 20 bases between them. As DNA, the CDR3 is TGTGCCAGCAGTCGACCTCCGGGACTGGCTTTCTACGAGCAGTACTTC. Protein: CASSRPPGLAFYEQYF.

The V and J genes are TRBV25-1 and TRBJ2-3; a possible D gene is TRBD1 (6 bases). Germline loops: CDR1 MGHDK, CDR2 SYGVNS. This CDR3 has 14 amino acids. V was clipped by 6 bases and J by 0 bases, with 10 bases between them. CDR3 bases: TGTGCCAGCAGCGGACAGAGAAGCACAGATACGCAGTATTTT. Residues: CASSGQRSTDTQYF.

In its sample, this clonotype was seen a few times. The V and J genes are TRBV20-1 and TRBJ1-1, with TRBD1 matching over 8 bases. CDR3 size: 14 residues. The V gene end was trimmed by 6 bases and the J gene end by 4 bases; junction bases not matched to a gene: 10. CDR1 is DFQATT, CDR2 SNEGSKA, per germline (reference sequence). CDR3 sequence: CSAGGRGRFTEAFF. The CDR3 region has the DNA TGCAGTGCGGGGGGCAGGGGGCGGTTCACTGAAGCTTTCTTT.

This clonotype was counted between two and nine times. CDR3 sequence (DNA): TGTGCCAGCAGCAGGGGGGTGTCTAATGAAAAACTGTTTTTT. This gives the protein CASSRGVSNEKLFF. The V call is TRBV6-1, the J call TRBJ1-4; 7 bases are shared with TRBD1. V lost 6 bases and J lost 3; bases outside the gene matches: 4. Germline V gives CDR1 MNHNS, CDR2 SASEGT. The CDR3 contains 14 residues.

The V call is TRBV9, the J call TRBJ1-2; D may be TRBD1 (6 bases). Germline V gene sequence: CDR1 SGDLS, CDR2 YYNGEE. The CDR3 is made up of 14 amino acids. The V end lost 3 bases, the J end lost 7 bases, and 16 bases lay between the germline ends. The CDR3 nucleotides read TGTGCCAGCAGCGCTCAGGGGATGATAGGTGGCTACACCTTC. Translating gives CASSAQGMIGGYTF.

V and J are TRBV28 and TRBJ1-4; TRBD1 might be the D (5 bases). The germline V gene encodes CDR1 MDHEN and CDR2 SYDVKM. V was shortened by 2 bases and J by 8 bases, with 15 bases between the two germline ends. CDR3 length: 15 residues. The CDR3 loop reads CASSLEGAGREKLFF. The CDR3, as DNA: TGTGCCAGCAGTTTAGAAGGGGCCGGGAGAGAAAAACTGTTTTTT.

This clonotype was observed many times. The chain recombines TRBV4-2 with TRBJ2-1; no firm D call. The germline V gene encodes CDR1 LGHNA and CDR2 YNFKEQ. The CDR3 is 17 amino acids. The V end lost 1 base, the J end lost 0 bases, and 13 bases lay between the germline ends. DNA for the CDR3: TGTGCCAGCAGCCAAGGAGGCGGCTCGAGCTCCTACAATGAGCAGTTCTTC. Its translation: CASSQGGGSSSYNEQFF.